This record looks at one TCR beta chain sequence and its context. No antigen is known for it. Treatment specified: 19 received Ad26.COV2.S at low or high dose, single or two shots; about 5 received placebo; per-sample allocation not given. After the first vaccine or placebo injection, samples were drawn on day 63. Some clones are missing from TCRdb's copy, which holds only in-frame ones; the method was immunoSEQ multiplex PCR. The top ten hold roughly a tenth of the sample, which has more than 300,000 clones, 70% to 90% seen once. This entry belongs to a study of Ad26.COV2.S vaccination and SARS-CoV-2 variants. Study-wide context: Intramuscular Ad26.COV2.S doses were given once or twice, 56 days apart.

Whole-study results and caveats: Once vaccination had occurred, spike-specific CD8+ and CD4+ T cell responses reportedly showed substantial breadth.

Sequencing used peripheral blood, obtained in a trial of Ad26.COV2.S vaccine versus placebo. The clonotype originates from a person between 18 and 65 years old who received the Ad26.COV2.S COVID-19 vaccine or a placebo.

The CDR3 spells CASSPVGRDYEQYF. The CDR3 nucleotides are TGTGCCAGCAGCCCCGTCGGCCGCGACTACGAGCAGTACTTC. The chain joins TRBV5-6 to TRBJ2-7; D unclear. Trimming took 4 bases from V and 3 from J, leaving 14 bases between them. Per germline, CDR1 SGHDT and CDR2 YYEEEE. This CDR3 has 14 residues. Combining the CDR3 with reference TRBV5-6 and TRBJ2-7 gives the whole variable domain DAGVTQSPTHLIKTRGQQVTLRCSPKSGHDTVSWYQQALGQGPQFIFQYYEEEERQRGNFPDRFSGHQFPNYSSELNVNALLLGDSALYLCASSPVGRDYEQYFGPGTRLTVT.